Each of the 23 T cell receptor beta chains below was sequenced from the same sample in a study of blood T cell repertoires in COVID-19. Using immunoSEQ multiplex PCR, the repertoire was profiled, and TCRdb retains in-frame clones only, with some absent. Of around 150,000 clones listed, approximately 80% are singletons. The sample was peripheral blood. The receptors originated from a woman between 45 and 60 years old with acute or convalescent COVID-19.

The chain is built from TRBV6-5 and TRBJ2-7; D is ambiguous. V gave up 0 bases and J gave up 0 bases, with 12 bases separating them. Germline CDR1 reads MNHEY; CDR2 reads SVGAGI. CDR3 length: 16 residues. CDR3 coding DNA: TGTGCCAGCAGTTACTCTAGTCTGGTGAGCTCCTACGAGCAGTACTTC. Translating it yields CASSYSSLVSSYEQYF.

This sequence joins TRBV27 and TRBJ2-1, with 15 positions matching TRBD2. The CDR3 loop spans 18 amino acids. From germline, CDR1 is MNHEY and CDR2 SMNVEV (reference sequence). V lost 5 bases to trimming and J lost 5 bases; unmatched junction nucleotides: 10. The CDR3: CASSRTGLAGGKDNEQFF. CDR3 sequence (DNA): TGTGCCAGCAGTAGAACGGGACTAGCGGGGGGAAAGGACAATGAGCAGTTCTTC.

This chain's CDR3 is CASSFIQSRGLSNQPQHF. For the CDR3, the DNA is TGTGCCAGCAGTTTCATCCAATCCAGGGGGCTGAGCAATCAGCCCCAGCATTTT. The chain links TRBV6-2 or TRBV6-3 to TRBJ1-5, with 8 positions matching TRBD1. Germline CDR1 and CDR2: MNHEY and SVGEGT. The trim removed 4 bases at V and 1 base at J, leaving 12 bases unmatched. The CDR3 has 18 amino acids.

The CDR3 coding sequence is TGTGCCAGCAGTTTCGGGGGAGTGGAAGGCTACACCTTC. It encodes CASSFGGVEGYTF. The V gene is TRBV12-3 or TRBV12-4, the J gene TRBJ1-2, with D tentatively TRBD1 (5 bases). This CDR3 is 13 amino acids long. Trimming removed 3 bases from V and 8 bases from J, with 13 bases in between.

This CDR3 reads CASSFTGEGYTF. CDR3 in DNA: TGTGCCAGCAGCTTTACAGGGGAAGGCTACACCTTC. The V gene is TRBV5-6, the J gene TRBJ1-2, with 7 bases identical to TRBD1. Germline lookup yields CDR1 SGHDT and CDR2 YYEEEE. The CDR3 has 12 residues. V was pared by 2 bases and J by 8 bases, with 3 bases of the junction left unmatched.

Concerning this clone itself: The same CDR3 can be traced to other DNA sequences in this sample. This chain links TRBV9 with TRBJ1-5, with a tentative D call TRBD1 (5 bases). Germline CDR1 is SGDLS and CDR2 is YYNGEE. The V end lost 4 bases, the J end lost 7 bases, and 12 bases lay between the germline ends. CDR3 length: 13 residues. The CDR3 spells CASSWGGDQPQHF. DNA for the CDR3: TGTGCCAGCAGCTGGGGAGGGGACCAGCCCCAGCATTTT.

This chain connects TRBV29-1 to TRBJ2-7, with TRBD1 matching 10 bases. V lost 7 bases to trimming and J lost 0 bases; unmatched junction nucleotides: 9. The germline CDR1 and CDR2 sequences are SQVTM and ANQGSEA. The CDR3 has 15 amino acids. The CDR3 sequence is CSGVRDRGYSYEQYF. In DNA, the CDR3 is TGCAGCGGGGTGAGGGACAGGGGCTACTCCTACGAGCAGTACTTC.

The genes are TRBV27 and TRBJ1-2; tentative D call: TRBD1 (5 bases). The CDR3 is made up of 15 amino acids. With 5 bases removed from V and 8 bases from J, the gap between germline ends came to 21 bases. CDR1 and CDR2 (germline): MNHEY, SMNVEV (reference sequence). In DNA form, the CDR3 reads TGTGCCAGCAGTCCGTACGTCAGGGCGGGGGAGGGCTACACCTTC. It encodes CASSPYVRAGEGYTF.

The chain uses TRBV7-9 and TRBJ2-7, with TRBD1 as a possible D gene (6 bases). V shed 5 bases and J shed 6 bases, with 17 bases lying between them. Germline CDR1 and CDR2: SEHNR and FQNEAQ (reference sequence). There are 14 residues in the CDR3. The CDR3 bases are TGTGCCAGCAGCACAGGGTTACACCCTTTCGAGCAGTACTTC. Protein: CASSTGLHPFEQYF.

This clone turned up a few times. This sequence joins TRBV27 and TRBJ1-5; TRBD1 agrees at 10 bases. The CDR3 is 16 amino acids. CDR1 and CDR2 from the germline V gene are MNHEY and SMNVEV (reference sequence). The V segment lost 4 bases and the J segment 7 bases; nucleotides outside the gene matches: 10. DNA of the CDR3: TGTGCCAGCAGTTACTCCTCGGGACAGGGGAGGCAGCCCCAGCATTTT. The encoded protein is CASSYSSGQGRQPQHF.

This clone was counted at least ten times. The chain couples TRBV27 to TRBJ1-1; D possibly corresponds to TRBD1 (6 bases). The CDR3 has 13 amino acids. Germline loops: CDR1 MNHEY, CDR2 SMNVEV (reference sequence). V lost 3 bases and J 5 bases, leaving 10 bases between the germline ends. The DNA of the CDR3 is TGTGCCAGCAGTTTGCAGGGGCTTACTGAAGCTTTCTTT. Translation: CASSLQGLTEAFF.

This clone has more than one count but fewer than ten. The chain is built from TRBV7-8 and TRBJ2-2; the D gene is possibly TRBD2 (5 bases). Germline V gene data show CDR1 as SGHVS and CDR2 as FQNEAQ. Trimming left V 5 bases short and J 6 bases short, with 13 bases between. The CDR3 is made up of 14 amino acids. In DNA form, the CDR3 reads TGTGCCAGCAGCCTCGGAGGAGGAGCCGGGGAGCTGTTTTTT. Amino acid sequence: CASSLGGGAGELFF.

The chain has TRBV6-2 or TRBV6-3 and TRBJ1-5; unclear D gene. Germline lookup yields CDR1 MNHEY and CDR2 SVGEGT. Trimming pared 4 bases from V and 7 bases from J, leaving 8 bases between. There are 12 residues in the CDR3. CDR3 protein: CASSSVEQPQHF. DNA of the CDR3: TGTGCCAGCAGTTCCGTTGAGCAGCCCCAGCATTTT.

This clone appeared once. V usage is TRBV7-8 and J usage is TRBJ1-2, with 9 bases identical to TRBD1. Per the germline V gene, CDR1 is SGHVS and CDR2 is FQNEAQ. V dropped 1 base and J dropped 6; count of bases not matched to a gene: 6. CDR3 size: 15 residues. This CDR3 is CASSLGTNRGHGYTF. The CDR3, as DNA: TGTGCCAGCAGCTTAGGGACCAACAGGGGGCATGGCTACACCTTC.

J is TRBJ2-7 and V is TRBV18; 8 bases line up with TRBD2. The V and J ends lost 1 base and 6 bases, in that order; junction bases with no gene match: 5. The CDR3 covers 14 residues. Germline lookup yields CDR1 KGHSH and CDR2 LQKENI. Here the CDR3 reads CASSPLDRGGEQYF. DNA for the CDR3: TGTGCCAGCTCACCACTTGACCGGGGGGGCGAGCAGTACTTC.

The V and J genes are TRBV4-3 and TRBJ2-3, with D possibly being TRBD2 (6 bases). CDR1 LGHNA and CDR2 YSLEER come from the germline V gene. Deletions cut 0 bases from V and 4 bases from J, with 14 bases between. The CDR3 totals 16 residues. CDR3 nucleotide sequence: TGCGCCAGCAGCCAAGACGTATCCCGGGACTCAGATACGCAGTATTTT. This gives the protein CASSQDVSRDSDTQYF.

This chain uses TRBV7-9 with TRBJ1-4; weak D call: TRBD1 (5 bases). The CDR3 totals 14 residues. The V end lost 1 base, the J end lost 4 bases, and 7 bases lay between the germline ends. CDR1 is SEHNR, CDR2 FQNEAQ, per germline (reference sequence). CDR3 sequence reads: CASSLGDSNEKLFF. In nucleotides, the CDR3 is TGTGCCAGCAGCTTAGGCGACAGTAATGAAAAACTGTTTTTT.

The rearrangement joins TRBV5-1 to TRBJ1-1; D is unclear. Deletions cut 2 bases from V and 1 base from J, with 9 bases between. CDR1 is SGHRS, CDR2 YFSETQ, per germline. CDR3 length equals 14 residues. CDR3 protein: CASSFGNSNTEAFF. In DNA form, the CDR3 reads TGCGCCAGCAGCTTCGGGAATTCGAACACTGAAGCTTTCTTT.

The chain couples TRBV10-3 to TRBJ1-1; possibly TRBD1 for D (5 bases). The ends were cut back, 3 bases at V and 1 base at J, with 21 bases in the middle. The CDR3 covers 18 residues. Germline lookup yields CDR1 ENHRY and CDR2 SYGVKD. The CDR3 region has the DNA TGTGCCATCAGTGACGGGCTAGGGAGGGGCAGCTCGAACACTGAAGCTTTCTTT. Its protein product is CAISDGLGRGSSNTEAFF.

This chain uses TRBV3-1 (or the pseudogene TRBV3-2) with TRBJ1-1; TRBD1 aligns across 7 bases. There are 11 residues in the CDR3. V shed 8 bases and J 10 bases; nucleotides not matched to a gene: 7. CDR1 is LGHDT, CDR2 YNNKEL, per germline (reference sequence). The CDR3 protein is CASRDSGTAFF. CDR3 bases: TGTGCCAGCCGGGACAGTGGGACAGCTTTCTTT.

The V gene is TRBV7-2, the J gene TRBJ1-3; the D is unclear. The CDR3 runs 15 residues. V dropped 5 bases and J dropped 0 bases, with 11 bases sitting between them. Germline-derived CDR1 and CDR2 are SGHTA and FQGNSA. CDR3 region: CASSPRHLSGNTIYF. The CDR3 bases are TGTGCCAGCAGCCCCAGACATCTCTCTGGAAACACCATATATTTT.

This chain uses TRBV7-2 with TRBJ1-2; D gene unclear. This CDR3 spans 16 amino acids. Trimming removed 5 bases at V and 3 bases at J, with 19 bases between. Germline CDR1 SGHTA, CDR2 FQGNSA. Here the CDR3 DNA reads TGTGCCAGCAGCCCCCCGACCTCCGCGGGCGACTATGGCTACACCTTC. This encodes CASSPPTSAGDYGYTF.

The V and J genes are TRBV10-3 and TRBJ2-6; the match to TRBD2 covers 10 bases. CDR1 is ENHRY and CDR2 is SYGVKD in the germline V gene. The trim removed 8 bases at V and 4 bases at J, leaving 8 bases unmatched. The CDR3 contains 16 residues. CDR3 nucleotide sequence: TGTGCCATCGCCCTAGCGGGGGTCTCAGGGGCCAACGTCCTGACTTTC. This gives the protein CAIALAGVSGANVLTF.